The 16 T cell receptor beta chains in this list originate from one sample, sequenced in a study of T cell responses to AZD1222 COVID-19 vaccine (dated by TCRdb to about 2021). This specimen's time point label, interpreted: about 28 days (+/-7) after the second vaccine dose. Libraries were constructed by the immunoSEQ multiplex PCR assay. TCRdb took over this immuneACCESS table, retaining in-frame rearrangements with V and J assigned. Such tables are incomplete; in checked studies, under half of the missing clones stem from an unresolved V gene, and the remainder is unexplained. The sample profile shows some 200,000 clones; 85% to 95% of them were found once. The ten largest clones capture less than 1.2% of the sample. The source material was peripheral blood, sampled 28 days after the second AZD1222 dose. The receptor source for this set is an adult who received the AZD1222 COVID-19 vaccine.

This clone is a singleton in its sample. J is TRBJ2-7 and V is TRBV5-1; 7 positions agree with TRBD1. CDR1 and CDR2 from the germline V gene are SGHRS and YFSETQ. This CDR3 region has 14 residues. V shed 6 bases and J 3 bases; nucleotides not matched to a gene: 9. The CDR3 reads CASTDPGQHYEQYF. The CDR3 nucleotides are TGCGCCAGCACAGATCCGGGACAGCACTACGAGCAGTACTTC.

This rearrangement joins TRBV9 to TRBJ1-6; D is possibly TRBD1 (5 bases). The CDR3 has 16 amino acids. V was clipped by 4 bases and J by 10 bases, with 21 bases between them. Germline V lookup: CDR1 SGDLS, CDR2 YYNGEE. The DNA of the CDR3 is TGTGCCAGCAGCCCCGGGACGAGGGGTCTGTTATCACCCCTCCACTTT. Its translation: CASSPGTRGLLSPLHF.

This clone has just one count. The rearrangement links TRBV5-1 to TRBJ2-3; 7 bases align to TRBD1. Losses at the gene ends were 6 bases for V and 1 base for J; bases not matched to a gene: 8. The CDR3 has 15 residues. Germline V lookup: CDR1 SGHRS, CDR2 YFSETQ. The CDR3 spells CASNLDRVGTDTQYF. CDR3 DNA sequence: TGCGCCAGCAACCTAGACAGGGTTGGCACAGATACGCAGTATTTT.

The V and J genes are TRBV2 and TRBJ1-1; TRBD1 matches at 7 bases. The CDR3 is 13 residues long. Germline V CDR1 and CDR2: SNHLY, FYNNEI. The ends lost 3 bases at V and 3 bases at J; junction bases unmatched: 1. The CDR3 bases are TGTGCCAGCAGTGATACAGGGGACACTGAAGCTTTCTTT. This gives the protein CASSDTGDTEAFF.

The chain has TRBV11-2 and TRBJ2-3, with D perhaps matching TRBD1 (6 bases). The V end was cut by 5 bases, the J end by 2 bases, with 11 bases between. Germline loops: CDR1 SGHAT, CDR2 FQNNGV. The CDR3 has 14 amino acids. DNA of the CDR3: TGTGCCAGCAGCAGAGGGACAAACACAGATACGCAGTATTTT. Translation gives CASSRGTNTDTQYF.

The gene calls are TRBV12-3 or TRBV12-4 and TRBJ2-7; D is uncertain. The CDR3 is 12 residues long. V was trimmed by 6 bases and J by 3 bases, leaving 9 bases between them. CDR3 amino acids: CASSQGLYEQYF. The CDR3 nucleotides are TGTGCCAGCAGCCAAGGTCTCTACGAGCAGTACTTC.

This CDR3 reads CASSFWEPPGQGPYEQYF. CDR3 nucleotide sequence: TGTGCCAGCAGCTTTTGGGAACCACCGGGACAGGGCCCCTACGAGCAGTACTTC. V and J are TRBV7-4 and TRBJ2-7, with 9 bases that match TRBD1. The CDR3 runs 18 residues. CDR1 SGHVT and CDR2 SQSDAQ come from the germline V gene. V was clipped by 3 bases and J by 2 bases; unmatched bases: 14.

As DNA, the CDR3 is TGTGCCAGCAGTTCGGGACTCCTAGACACAGATACGCAGTATTTT. Amino acids: CASSSGLLDTDTQYF. The V gene is TRBV6-2 or TRBV6-3, the J gene TRBJ2-3, with D perhaps matching TRBD2 (6 bases). The CDR3 runs to 15 residues. Trimming pared 4 bases from V and 2 bases from J, leaving 13 bases between. Per germline, CDR1 MNHEY and CDR2 SVGEGT.

The gene calls are TRBV5-8 and TRBJ1-1, with 8 nucleotides matching TRBD1. J lost 3 bases, V lost 3 bases, and 10 bases had no gene match. This CDR3 region has 16 residues. Germline V gives CDR1 SGHTS, CDR2 YDEGEE. In nucleotides, the CDR3 is TGTGCCAGCAGCTCCGGACAGGGAAGATTTGACACTGAAGCTTTCTTT. It encodes CASSSGQGRFDTEAFF.

The V call is TRBV5-4, the J call TRBJ1-1; no clear D gene. CDR3 length: 15 residues. Germline V gives CDR1 SGHNT, CDR2 YYREEE (reference sequence). V shed 4 bases and J shed 0 bases, with 13 bases lying between them. The CDR3 bases are TGTGCCAGCAGCCATACAGCGGCCATGAACACTGAAGCTTTCTTT. Amino acids: CASSHTAAMNTEAFF.

The chain joins TRBV5-1 to TRBJ2-5; D is perhaps TRBD1 or TRBD2 (6 bases each). CDR1 and CDR2 (germline): SGHRS, YFSETQ. There are 16 residues in the CDR3. Trimming removed 5 bases at V and 1 base at J, with 18 bases between. CDR3 sequence reads: CASRGLQGYGQETQYF. In DNA, the CDR3 is TGCGCCAGCAGGGGACTGCAGGGGTATGGCCAAGAGACCCAGTACTTC.

The chain employs TRBV12-5 and TRBJ1-1; no reliable D call. This CDR3 region has 13 residues. Per germline, CDR1 LGHNT and CDR2 FRNRAP. V gave up 3 bases and J gave up 4 bases, with 9 bases separating them. The CDR3: CASGFDRLTEAFF. CDR3 nucleotide sequence: TGTGCTAGTGGTTTCGACCGCCTCACTGAAGCTTTCTTT.

This sequence joins TRBV7-9 and TRBJ2-3, with D tentatively TRBD1 (6 bases). V lost 1 base, J lost 2 bases, and 10 bases lay in between. This CDR3 contains 15 residues. Germline-derived CDR1 and CDR2 are SEHNR and FQNEAQ (reference sequence). The CDR3 sequence is CASSLGGQATDTQYF. As DNA, the CDR3 is TGTGCCAGCAGCTTAGGGGGGCAGGCCACAGATACGCAGTATTTT.

This clone has only a few counts. The V and J genes are TRBV11-3 and TRBJ2-1; possibly TRBD2 for D (7 bases). The germline gives CDR1 SGHNT, CDR2 YENEEA. V was clipped by 2 bases and J by 10 bases, with 15 bases between them. The CDR3 length is 14 residues. CDR3 in DNA: TGTGCCAGCAGCTTATGGGCTAGGGGGGGAGAGCAGTTCTTC. As protein: CASSLWARGGEQFF.

The chain is built from TRBV25-1 and TRBJ1-1, with 7 bases aligning to TRBD1. Trimming at V came to 5 bases and at J to 10 bases, leaving 10 bases not matched to a gene. Germline V gene lookup returns CDR1 MGHDK and CDR2 SYGVNS. The length of the CDR3 is 13 residues. The CDR3 spells CASSRGWAGGAFF. CDR3 nucleotides: TGTGCCAGCAGTAGAGGTTGGGCAGGGGGAGCTTTCTTT.

The chain uses TRBV11-2 and TRBJ1-4, with TRBD1 matching 10 bases. The germline gives CDR1 SGHAT, CDR2 FQNNGV. The length of the CDR3 is 19 residues. Trimming cost V 6 bases and J 0 bases; bases outside gene matches: 13. The CDR3 nucleotides are TGTGCCAGCAGTTTAATCCCGGGACAGGGGACGGCAACTAATGAAAAACTGTTTTTT. Amino acids: CASSLIPGQGTATNEKLFF.